This T cell receptor (beta chain) derives from a study of Ad26.COV2.S vaccination and SARS-CoV-2 variants. Study at large: Intramuscular Ad26.COV2.S at 5x10^10 or 1x10^11 viral particles. Study-wide points: Spike-specific TCR breadth in vaccine recipients exceeded that seen in placebo recipients.

As to this clone: The antigen is not known.

This CDR3 is built from 14 residues. Trimming removed 3 bases from V and 6 bases from J, with 14 bases in between. The germline V gene encodes CDR1 MDHEN and CDR2 SYDVKM. TCRdb's copy holds only in-frame clones and misses some; the assay was immunoSEQ multiplex PCR. This table holds 350,000 to 500,000 clones, 75% to 95% found once. Indicated treatment: about 20 received Ad26.COV2.S at low or high dose, single or two shots; about 5 received placebo; per-sample allocation not given. At day 63 after the first vaccine or placebo injection, samples were drawn. An adult aged 18-55 years in Boston served as the donor. Built on an Ad26 vector, the vaccine expressed Wuhan-strain SARS-CoV-2 spike.

Sequencing used peripheral blood, obtained in a trial of Ad26.COV2.S vaccine versus placebo. The chain combines TRBV28 with TRBJ1-1, with unresolved D. This clonotype originated in a person aged 18 to 59 who received the Ad26.COV2.S COVID-19 vaccine or a placebo. CDR3 in amino acids: CASSFKGLFAEAFF. CDR3 DNA: TGTGCCAGCAGTTTCAAAGGGTTATTCGCTGAAGCTTTCTTT.